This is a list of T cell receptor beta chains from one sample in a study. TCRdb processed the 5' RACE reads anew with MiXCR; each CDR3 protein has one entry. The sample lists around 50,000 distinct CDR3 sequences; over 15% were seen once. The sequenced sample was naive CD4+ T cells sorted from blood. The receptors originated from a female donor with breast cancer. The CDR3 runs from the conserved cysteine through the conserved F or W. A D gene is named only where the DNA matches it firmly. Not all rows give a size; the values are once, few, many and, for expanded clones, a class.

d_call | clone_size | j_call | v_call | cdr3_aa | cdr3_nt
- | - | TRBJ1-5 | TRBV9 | CASTNQPQHF | TGTGCCAGCACCAATCAGCCCCAGCATTTT
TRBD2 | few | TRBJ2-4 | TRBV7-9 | CASSLNRLAGDIQYF | TGTGCCAGCAGCTTAAATAGACTAGCGGGAGACATTCAGTACTTC
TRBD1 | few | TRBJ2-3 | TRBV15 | CATSRDKGQPQYF | TGTGCCACCAGCAGAGATAAGGGACAGCCGCAGTATTTT
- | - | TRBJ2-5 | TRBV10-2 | CASRSRGETQYF | TGCGCCAGCAGGTCACGAGGGGAGACCCAGTACTTC
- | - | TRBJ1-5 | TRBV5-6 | CASSSEGRNNQPQHF | TGTGCCAGCAGCTCTGAAGGACGTAACAATCAGCCCCAGCATTTT
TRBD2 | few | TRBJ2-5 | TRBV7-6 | CASSPLSGLAEQETQYF | TGTGCCAGCAGCCCCCTCTCGGGCCTAGCGGAACAAGAGACCCAGTACTTC
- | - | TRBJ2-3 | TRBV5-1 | CASSLYPDSTDTQYF | TGCGCCAGCAGCTTGTACCCGGATAGCACAGATACGCAGTATTTT
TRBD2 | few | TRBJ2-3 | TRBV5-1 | CASSPGTSGTDTQYF | TGCGCCAGCAGCCCCGGGACTAGCGGCACAGATACGCAGTATTTT
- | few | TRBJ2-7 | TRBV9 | CASSPGQQHGEQYF | TGTGCCAGCAGCCCCGGACAGCAACACGGCGAGCAGTACTTC
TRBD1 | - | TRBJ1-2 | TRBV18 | CASSLDRADYGYTF | TGTGCCAGCTCACTTGACAGGGCTGACTATGGCTACACCTTC
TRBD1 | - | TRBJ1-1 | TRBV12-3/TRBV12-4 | CASTLDRVGTEAFF | TGTGCCAGCACCCTGGACAGGGTGGGAACTGAAGCTTTCTTT
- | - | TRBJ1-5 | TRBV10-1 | CASSEAFGQPQHF | TGCGCCAGCAGTGAAGCATTCGGACAGCCCCAGCATTTT
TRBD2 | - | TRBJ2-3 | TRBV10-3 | CAISDSRVAGGTDTQYF | TGTGCCATCAGTGATTCCCGGGTAGCGGGGGGCACAGATACGCAGTATTTT
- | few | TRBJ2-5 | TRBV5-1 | CASSWGTEETQYF | TGCGCCAGCAGCTGGGGCACGGAAGAGACTCAGTACTTC
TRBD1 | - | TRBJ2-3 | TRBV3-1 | CASSQQQGRTQYF | TGTGCCAGCAGCCAACAACAGGGGCGTACGCAGTATTTT
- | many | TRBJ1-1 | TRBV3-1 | CASRDWTTGHTEAFF | TGTGCCAGCAGGGATTGGACTACGGGACACACTGAAGCTTTCTTT
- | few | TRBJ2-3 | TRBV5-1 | CASSLGRTQDTQYF | TGCGCCAGCAGCTTGGGACGGACTCAGGATACGCAGTATTTT
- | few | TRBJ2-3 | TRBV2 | CASSYSLDTQYF | TGTGCCAGCAGCTACTCCCTAGATACGCAGTATTTT
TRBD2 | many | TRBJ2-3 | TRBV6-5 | CASSTSLAGADTQYF | TGTGCCAGCAGTACTTCACTAGCGGGAGCAGATACGCAGTATTTT
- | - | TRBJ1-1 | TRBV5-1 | CASTSGAGSTEAFF | TGCGCCAGCACCTCCGGGGCAGGATCAACGGAAGCTTTCTTT
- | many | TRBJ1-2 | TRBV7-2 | CASSFYLNYGYTF | TGTGCCAGCAGCTTCTACCTTAACTATGGCTACACCTTC
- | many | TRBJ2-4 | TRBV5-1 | CASSLVRDIQYF | TGCGCCAGCAGCTTGGTACGGGACATTCAGTACTTC
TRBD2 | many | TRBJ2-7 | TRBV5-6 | CASSLSLAGLEQYF | TGTGCCAGCAGCCTATCACTAGCGGGATTGGAGCAGTACTTC
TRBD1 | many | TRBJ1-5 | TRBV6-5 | CASSDRGGQPQHF | TGTGCCAGCAGTGACAGGGGCGGCCAGCCCCAGCATTTT
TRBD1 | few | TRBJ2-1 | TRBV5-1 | CASKTGGSYNEQFF | TGCGCCAGCAAGACAGGGGGGTCCTACAATGAGCAGTTCTTC
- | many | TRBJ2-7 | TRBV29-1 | CSVPGQSSYEQYF | TGCAGCGTTCCAGGGCAGAGTTCCTACGAGCAGTACTTC
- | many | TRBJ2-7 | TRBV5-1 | CASSVGVEEQYF | TGCGCCAGCAGCGTGGGAGTAGAGGAGCAGTACTTC
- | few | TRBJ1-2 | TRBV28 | CASRTPNYGYTF | TGTGCCAGCAGGACTCCTAACTATGGCTACACCTTC
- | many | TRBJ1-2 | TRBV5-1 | CASSLGTEDGYTF | TGCGCCAGCAGCTTGGGGACAGAGGATGGCTACACCTTC
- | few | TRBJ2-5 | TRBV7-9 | CASSLIAGTQYF | TGTGCCAGCAGCTTGATAGCAGGGACCCAGTACTTC
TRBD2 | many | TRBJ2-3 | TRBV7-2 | CASSLFGLAGADTQYF | TGTGCCAGCAGCTTATTCGGACTAGCGGGAGCAGATACGCAGTATTTT
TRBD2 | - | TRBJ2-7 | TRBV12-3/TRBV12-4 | CASSFDGRFGTSGRAYEQYF | TGTGCCAGCAGTTTTGACGGTAGATTCGGGACTAGCGGGAGGGCGTACGAGCAGTACTTC
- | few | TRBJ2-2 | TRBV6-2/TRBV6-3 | CASSLRDPNTGELFF | TGTGCCAGCAGTCTGCGGGACCCGAACACCGGGGAGCTGTTTTTT
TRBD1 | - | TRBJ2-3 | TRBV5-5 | CASSFGQGLADTQYF | TGTGCCAGCAGCTTCGGACAGGGCCTTGCAGATACGCAGTATTTT
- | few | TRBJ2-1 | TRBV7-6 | CASSLDGVEREQFF | TGTGCCAGCAGCTTAGACGGTGTTGAGCGGGAGCAGTTCTTC
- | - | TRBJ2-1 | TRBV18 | CASSPGPYNEQFF | TGTGCCAGCTCCCCGGGTCCCTACAATGAGCAGTTCTTC
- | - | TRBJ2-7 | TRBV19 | CASRIRTDQQYF | TGTGCCAGTAGAATCCGGACAGATCAGCAGTACTTC
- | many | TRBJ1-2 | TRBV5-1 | CASSRSGGKIIVDHYGYTF | TGCGCCAGCAGCCGCTCGGGAGGAAAGATTATAGTCGATCACTATGGCTACACCTTC
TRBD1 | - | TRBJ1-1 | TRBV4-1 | CASSQEVTGDTEAFF | TGCGCCAGCAGCCAAGAGGTAACAGGGGACACTGAAGCTTTCTTT
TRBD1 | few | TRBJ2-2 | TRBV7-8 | CASQGQGNTGELFF | TGTGCCAGCCAGGGACAGGGGAACACCGGGGAGCTGTTTTTT
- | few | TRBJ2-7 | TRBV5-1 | CASSLDSQPTDEQYF | TGCGCCAGCAGCTTGGACAGTCAGCCTACAGACGAGCAGTACTTC
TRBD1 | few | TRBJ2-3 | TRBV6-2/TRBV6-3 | CASSGDRAPHADTQYF | TGTGCCAGCAGTGGTGACAGGGCCCCCCACGCAGATACGCAGTATTTT
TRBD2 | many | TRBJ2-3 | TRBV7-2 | CASSLIAGASTDTQYF | TGTGCCAGCAGCTTAATAGCGGGAGCAAGCACAGATACGCAGTATTTT
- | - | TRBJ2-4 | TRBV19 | CASSITAYKNIQYF | TGTGCCAGTAGTATTACAGCATACAAAAACATTCAGTACTTC
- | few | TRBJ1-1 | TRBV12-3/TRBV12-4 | CASSRDRVNTEAFF | TGTGCCAGCAGCCGGGACCGGGTAAACACTGAAGCTTTCTTT
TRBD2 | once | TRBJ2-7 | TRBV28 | CASSPPGGYYEQCF | TGTGCCAGCAGTCCCCCCGGGGGGTACTACGAGCAGTGCTTC
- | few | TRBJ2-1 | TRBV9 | CASSAARGAQFF | TGTGCCAGCAGCGCCGCTCGGGGGGCACAGTTCTTC
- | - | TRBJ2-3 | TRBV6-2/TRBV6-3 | CASSPTPGTSGTDTQYF | TGTGCCAGCAGCCCTACACCGGGGACTTCAGGCACAGATACGCAGTATTTT
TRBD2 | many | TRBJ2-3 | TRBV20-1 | CSAPGLAGGSTDTQYF | TGCAGTGCTCCGGGACTAGCGGGAGGAAGCACAGATACGCAGTATTTT
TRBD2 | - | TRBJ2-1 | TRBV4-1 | CASSQLGLADYNEQFF | TGCGCCAGCAGCCAACTGGGACTAGCGGATTACAATGAGCAGTTCTTC
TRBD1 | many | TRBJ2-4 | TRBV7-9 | CASSLGQIVF | TGTGCCAGCAGCTTGGGACAGATAGTTTTC
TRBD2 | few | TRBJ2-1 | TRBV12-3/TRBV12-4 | CASRFGTSGSPYNEQFF | TGTGCCAGCAGATTCGGGACTAGCGGGAGTCCCTACAATGAGCAGTTCTTC